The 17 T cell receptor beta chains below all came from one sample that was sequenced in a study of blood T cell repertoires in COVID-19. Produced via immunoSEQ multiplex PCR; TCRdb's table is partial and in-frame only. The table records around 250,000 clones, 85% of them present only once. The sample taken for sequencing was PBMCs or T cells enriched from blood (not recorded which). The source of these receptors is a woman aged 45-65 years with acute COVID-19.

The CDR3 coding sequence is TGTGCCAGCAGCTTATCCCTAGCGGGGGGGCAGGAGACCCAGTACTTC. Protein sequence: CASSLSLAGGQETQYF. The J gene is TRBJ2-5, the V gene TRBV11-2, with 12 bases fitting TRBD2. CDR3 length equals 16 residues. Looked up from germline, CDR1 is SGHAT and CDR2 is FQNNGV. V gave up 2 bases and J gave up 5 bases; unmatched junction bases: 6.

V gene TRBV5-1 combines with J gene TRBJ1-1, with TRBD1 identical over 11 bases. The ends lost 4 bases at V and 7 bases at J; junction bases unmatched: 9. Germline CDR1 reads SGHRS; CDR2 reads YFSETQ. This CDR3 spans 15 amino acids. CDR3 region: CASSPGQGAPSEAFF. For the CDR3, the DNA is TGCGCCAGCAGCCCTGGACAGGGGGCCCCTAGTGAAGCTTTCTTT.

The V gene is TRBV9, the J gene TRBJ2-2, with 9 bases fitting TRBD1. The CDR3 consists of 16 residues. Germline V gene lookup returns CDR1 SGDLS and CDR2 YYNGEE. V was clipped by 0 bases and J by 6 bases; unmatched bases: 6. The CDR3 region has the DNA TGTGCCAGCAGCGTAGCGACAGGGGGTTTTTCCGGGGAGCTGTTTTTT. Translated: CASSVATGGFSGELFF. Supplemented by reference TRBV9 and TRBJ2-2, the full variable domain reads DSGVTQTPKHLITATGQRVTLRCSPRSGDLSVYWYQQSLDQGLQFLIQYYNGEERAKGNILERFSAQQFPDLHSELNLSSLELGDSALYFCASSVATGGFSGELFFGEGSRLTVL.

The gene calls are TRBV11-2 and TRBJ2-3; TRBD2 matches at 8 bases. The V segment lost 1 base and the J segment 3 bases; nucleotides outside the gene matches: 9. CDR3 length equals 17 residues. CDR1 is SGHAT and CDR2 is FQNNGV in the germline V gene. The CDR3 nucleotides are TGTGCCAGCAGCTTAGGCCGTCTAGCGGGCCCTACAGATACGCAGTATTTT. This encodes CASSLGRLAGPTDTQYF.

This CDR3 is CASRREINYGYTF. CDR3 nucleotides: TGCGCCAGCAGACGGGAAATAAACTATGGCTACACCTTC. The rearrangement uses TRBV5-1 and TRBJ1-2; D ambiguous. Trimming took off 5 bases at V and 2 bases at J, with 10 bases between the two ends. The germline gives CDR1 SGHRS, CDR2 YFSETQ. The CDR3 has 13 amino acids.

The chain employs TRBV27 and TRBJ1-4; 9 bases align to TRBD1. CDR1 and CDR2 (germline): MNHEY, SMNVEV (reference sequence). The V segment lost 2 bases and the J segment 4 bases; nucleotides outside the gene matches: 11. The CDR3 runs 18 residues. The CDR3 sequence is CASSLKGGQGRYNEKLFF. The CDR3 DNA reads TGTGCCAGCAGTTTAAAGGGGGGACAGGGTCGATATAATGAAAAACTGTTTTTT.

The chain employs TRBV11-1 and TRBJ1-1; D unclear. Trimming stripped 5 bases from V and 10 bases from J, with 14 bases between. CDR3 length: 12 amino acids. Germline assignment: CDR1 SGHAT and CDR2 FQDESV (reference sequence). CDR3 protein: CASSHLGRVAFF. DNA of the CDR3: TGTGCCAGCAGCCATCTCGGGAGGGTAGCTTTCTTT. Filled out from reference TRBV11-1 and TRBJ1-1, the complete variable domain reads EAEVAQSPRYKITEKSQAVAFWCDPISGHATLYWYRQILGQGPELLVQFQDESVVDDSQLPKDRFSAERLKGVDSTLKIQPAELGDSAMYLCASSHLGRVAFFGQGTRLTVV.

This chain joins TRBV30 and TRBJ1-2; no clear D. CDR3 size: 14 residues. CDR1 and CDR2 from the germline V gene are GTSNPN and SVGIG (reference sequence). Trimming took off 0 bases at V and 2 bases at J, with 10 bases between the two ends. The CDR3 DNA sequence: TGTGCCTGGAGTGTAGGAGGGCTGAACTATGGCTACACCTTC. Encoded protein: CAWSVGGLNYGYTF.

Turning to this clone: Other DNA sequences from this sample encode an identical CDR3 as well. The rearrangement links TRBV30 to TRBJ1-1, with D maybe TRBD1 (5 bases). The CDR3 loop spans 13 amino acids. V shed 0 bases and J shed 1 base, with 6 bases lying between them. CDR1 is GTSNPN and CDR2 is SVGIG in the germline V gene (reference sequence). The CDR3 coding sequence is TGTGCCTGGAGTGTACAGGCGAACACTGAAGCTTTCTTT. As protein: CAWSVQANTEAFF.

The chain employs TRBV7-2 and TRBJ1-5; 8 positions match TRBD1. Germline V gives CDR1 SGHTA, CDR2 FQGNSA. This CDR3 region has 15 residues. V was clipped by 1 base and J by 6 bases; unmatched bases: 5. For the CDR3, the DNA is TGTGCCAGCAGCTTAGTCCGCGACAGGGGTCAGCCCCAGCATTTT. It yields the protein CASSLVRDRGQPQHF.

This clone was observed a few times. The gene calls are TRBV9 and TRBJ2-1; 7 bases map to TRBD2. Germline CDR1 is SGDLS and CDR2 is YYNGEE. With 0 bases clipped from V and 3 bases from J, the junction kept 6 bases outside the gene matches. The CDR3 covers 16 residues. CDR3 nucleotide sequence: TGTGCCAGCAGCGTAGTGCCTAGCGGCTTCTACAATGAGCAGTTCTTC. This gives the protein CASSVVPSGFYNEQFF.

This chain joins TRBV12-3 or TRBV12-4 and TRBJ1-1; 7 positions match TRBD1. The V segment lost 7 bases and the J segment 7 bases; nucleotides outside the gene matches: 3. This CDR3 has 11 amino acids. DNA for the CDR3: TGTGCCAGCACCAGGACAGGTGAAGCTTTCTTT. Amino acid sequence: CASTRTGEAFF.

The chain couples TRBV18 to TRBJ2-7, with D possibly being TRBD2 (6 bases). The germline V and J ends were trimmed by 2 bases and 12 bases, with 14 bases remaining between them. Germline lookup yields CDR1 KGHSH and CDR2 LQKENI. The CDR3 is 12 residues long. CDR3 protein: CASSPNTGGWYF. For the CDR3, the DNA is TGTGCCAGCTCACCAAATACCGGGGGATGGTACTTC.

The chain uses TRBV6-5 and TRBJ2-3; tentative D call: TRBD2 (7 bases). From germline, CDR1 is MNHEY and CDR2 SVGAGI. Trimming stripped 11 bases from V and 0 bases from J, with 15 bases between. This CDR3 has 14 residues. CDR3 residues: CAYNGGASTDTQYF. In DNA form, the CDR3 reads TGTGCCTATAATGGGGGGGCTAGCACAGATACGCAGTATTTT.

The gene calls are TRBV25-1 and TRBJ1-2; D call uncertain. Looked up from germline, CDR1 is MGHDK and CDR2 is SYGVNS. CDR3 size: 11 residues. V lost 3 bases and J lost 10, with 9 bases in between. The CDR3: CASSERESYTF. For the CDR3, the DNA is TGTGCCAGCAGTGAGAGAGAATCCTACACCTTC.

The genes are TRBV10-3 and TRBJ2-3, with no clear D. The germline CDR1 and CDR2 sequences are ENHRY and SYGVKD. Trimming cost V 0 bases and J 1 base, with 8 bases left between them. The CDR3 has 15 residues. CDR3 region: CAISESAPRTDTQYF. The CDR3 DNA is TGTGCCATCAGTGAGTCAGCTCCCCGCACAGATACGCAGTATTTT.

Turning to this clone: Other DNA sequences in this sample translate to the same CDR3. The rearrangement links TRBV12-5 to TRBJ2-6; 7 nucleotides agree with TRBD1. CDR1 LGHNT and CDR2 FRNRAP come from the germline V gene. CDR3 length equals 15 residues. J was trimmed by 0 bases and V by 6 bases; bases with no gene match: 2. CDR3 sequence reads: CASGPGGSGANVLTF. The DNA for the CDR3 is TGTGCTAGTGGACCAGGGGGCTCTGGGGCCAACGTCCTGACTTTC. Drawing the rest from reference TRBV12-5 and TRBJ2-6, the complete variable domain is DARVTQTPRHKVTEMGQEVTMRCQPILGHNTVFWYRQTMMQGLELLAYFRNRAPLDDSGMPKDRFSAEMPDATLATLKIQPSEPRDSAVYFCASGPGGSGANVLTFGAGSRLTVL.